This TCR beta chain is from a study of graft-versus-host responses after intestinal transplantation. Study overall: Recipients across the board were started on anti-thymocyte globulin induction, then kept on tacrolimus and steroids for around three years.

Worth noting for this clone: Its matching antigen is unknown.

Whole-study findings and limits: Recipient marrow harbored GvH clones, some of which surfaced first in ileum or blood. High graft-versus-host to host-versus-graft clonal ratios were found in allografts of patients who had graft-donor T cell macrochimerism.

Data came from immunoSEQ multiplex PCR; TCRdb stores just in-frame clones and leaves some out. This table has 85,000 to 90,000 clones, 80% to 95% appearing once. The CDR3 has 16 residues. After removal of 3 bases from V and 3 bases from J, the junction contained 7 bases not matched to a gene. CDR1 and CDR2 from the germline V gene are MDHEN and SYDVKM. This specimen consisted of unstimulated CD4+ T cells sorted from spleen or lymph node cells, obtained before transplant. V and J are TRBV28 and TRBJ2-7; 11 bases align to TRBD2. The source is a human donor who was the organ donor for an intestinal transplant. For the CDR3, the DNA is TGTGCCAGCAGTTTCCTAGCGGGAGGTCGCTTCTACGAGCAGTACTTC. It is translated as CASSFLAGGRFYEQYF.